The 5 T cell receptor beta chains reported below all come from one sample, sequenced in a study of control samples from healthy donors and cancer patients (dated by TCRdb to 2019 to 2021). The library was prepared using the immunoSEQ multiplex PCR assay. Not all clones reach the TCRdb copy of this immuneACCESS table, which keeps in-frame sequences only. Checked studies attribute under half of the gap to unresolved V genes and leave the rest unexplained. This sample holds roughly 45,000 clones; about 92% were observed only once. The ten largest clones capture around 0.8% of the sample. The sample comprised PBMCs. The receptors here all came from a man aged 30-40 years with colorectal cancer.

In its sample, this clone was seen a few times. The gene calls are TRBV10-3 and TRBJ1-5, with D tentatively TRBD1 (6 bases). CDR3 size: 13 residues. The V gene's germline CDR1 is ENHRY and CDR2 SYGVKD. Trimming pared 6 bases from V and 3 bases from J, leaving 9 bases between. CDR3 nucleotides: TGTGCCATCAGCAGACAGGTCAATCAGCCCCAGCATTTT. Translated, it gives CAISRQVNQPQHF.

The CDR3 sequence is CSVGAQSPETQYF. DNA for the CDR3: TGCAGCGTCGGGGCACAGAGTCCAGAGACCCAGTACTTC. The chain uses TRBV29-1 and TRBJ2-5; D tentatively fits TRBD1 or TRBD2 (5 bases each). Germline V gene sequence: CDR1 SQVTM, CDR2 ANQGSEA. This CDR3 is 13 amino acids long. Between the trimmed V and J ends, which lost 6 bases and 4 bases, there was a span of 15 bases.

This clone was detected a few times. The rearrangement joins TRBV12-3 or TRBV12-4 to TRBJ1-5; D gene uncertain. The CDR3 spans 13 residues. The ends were cut back, 1 base at V and 10 bases at J, with 11 bases in the middle. The CDR3 loop is CASSLGAPLPQHF. The CDR3 region has the DNA TGTGCCAGCAGTTTAGGGGCGCCCCTCCCCCAGCATTTT.

The genes are TRBV5-1 and TRBJ2-1, with 11 bases aligning to TRBD1. The germline V gene has CDR1 SGHRS and CDR2 YFSETQ. V lost 5 bases, J lost 3 bases, and 4 bases stayed unmatched. There are 15 residues in the CDR3. The CDR3 here is CASSPGTGGYNEQFF. In DNA form, the CDR3 reads TGCGCCAGCAGTCCCGGGACAGGGGGCTACAATGAGCAGTTCTTC.

The genes are TRBV19 and TRBJ1-5; D may be TRBD1 (5 bases). The germline V and J ends were trimmed by 3 bases and 4 bases, with 13 bases remaining between them. The CDR3 runs to 15 residues. Germline-derived CDR1 and CDR2 are LNHDA and SQIVND (reference sequence). The CDR3 coding sequence is TGTGCCAGTAGTATTCGTGGGACGGCAAATCAGCCCCAGCATTTT. Its protein is CASSIRGTANQPQHF.